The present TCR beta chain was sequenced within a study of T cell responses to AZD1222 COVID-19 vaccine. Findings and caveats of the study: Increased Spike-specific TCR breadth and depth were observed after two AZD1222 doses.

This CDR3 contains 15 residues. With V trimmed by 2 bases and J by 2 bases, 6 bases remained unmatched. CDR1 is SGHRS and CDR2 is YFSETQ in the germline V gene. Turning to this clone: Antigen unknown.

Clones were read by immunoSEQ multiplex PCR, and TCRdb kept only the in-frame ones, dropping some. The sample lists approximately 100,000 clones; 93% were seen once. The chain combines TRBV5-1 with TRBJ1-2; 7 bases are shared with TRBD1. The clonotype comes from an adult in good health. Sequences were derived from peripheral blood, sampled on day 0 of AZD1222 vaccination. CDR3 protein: CASSFAQTGNYGYTF. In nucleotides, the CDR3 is TGCGCCAGCAGCTTCGCCCAGACAGGGAACTATGGCTACACCTTC.